The 25 T cell receptor beta chains below all came from one sample that was sequenced in a study of blood T cell repertoires in COVID-19. Sequencing was performed with immunoSEQ multiplex PCR; in TCRdb, only in-frame clones are kept and a portion is missing. The table has 76,000 or so clones, approximately 87% seen once. Sample: peripheral blood. Receptors originate from an elderly man in a cohort sampled during active COVID-19.

As DNA, the CDR3 is TGTGCCAGTAGTATAGATCGCGGGGGCTACAATGAGCAGTTCTTC. Protein sequence: CASSIDRGGYNEQFF. The chain couples TRBV19 to TRBJ2-1, with TRBD2 matching over 7 bases. V shed 0 bases and J 3 bases; nucleotides not matched to a gene: 2. The CDR3 covers 15 residues. Germline V lookup: CDR1 LNHDA, CDR2 SQIVND (reference sequence). Full variable domain (remainder filled in from reference TRBV19 and TRBJ2-1): DGGITQSPKYLFRKEGQNVTLSCEQNLNHDAMYWYRQDPGQGLRLIYYSQIVNDFQKGDIAEGYSVSREKKESFPLTVTSAQKNPTAFYLCASSIDRGGYNEQFFGPGTRLTVL.

The rearrangement uses TRBV7-9 and TRBJ1-2; 10 nucleotides align to TRBD1. J was trimmed by 4 bases and V by 7 bases; bases with no gene match: 6. Germline V gene data show CDR1 as SEHNR and CDR2 as FQNEAQ (reference sequence). The CDR3 is 14 amino acids. The DNA of the CDR3 is TGTGCCAGCACCGGGGGGACAGGGGCCTATGGCTACACCTTC. It yields the protein CASTGGTGAYGYTF. Full variable domain (outside the CDR3, taken from reference TRBV7-9 and TRBJ1-2): DTGVSQNPRHKITKRGQNVTFRCDPISEHNRLYWYRQTLGQGPEFLTYFQNEAQLEKSRLLSDRFSAERPKGSFSTLEIQRTEQGDSAMYLCASTGGTGAYGYTFGSGTRLTVV.

V is TRBV21-1 and J is TRBJ1-5. TRBV21-1 is tagged as a pseudogene. This CDR3 spans 13 amino acids. For the CDR3, the DNA is TGTGCCAGCAGCAAAGTGGGGAGGGAGCCCCAGCATTTT. It specifies CASSKVGREPQHF.

V usage is TRBV4-2 and J usage is TRBJ1-2; weak D call: TRBD1 (6 bases). The germline gives CDR1 LGHNA, CDR2 YNFKEQ. The CDR3 has 16 residues. The V end lost 0 bases, the J end lost 3 bases, and 14 bases lay between the germline ends. CDR3 nucleotide sequence: TGTGCCAGCAGCCAAGATCCCCCACAGGGACACTATGGCTACACCTTC. This encodes CASSQDPPQGHYGYTF.

The chain links TRBV7-2 to TRBJ2-1; TRBD2 matches at 10 bases. CDR3 length equals 14 residues. From germline, CDR1 is SGHTA and CDR2 FQGNSA. The J segment lost 9 bases and the V segment lost 5 bases, leaving 7 bases of the junction unmatched. Here the CDR3 reads CASSKSGGALEQFF. The CDR3 bases are TGTGCCAGCAGCAAAAGCGGGGGGGCACTTGAGCAGTTCTTC.

The chain uses TRBV7-2 and TRBJ2-3; 8 nucleotides align to TRBD2. Unmatched junction bases numbered 7, after V lost 7 bases and J lost 1 base. This CDR3 is 15 amino acids long. Germline CDR1 is SGHTA and CDR2 is FQGNSA. The DNA of the CDR3 is TGTGCCAGCACCGCCCCCGGGGGGGGCACAGATACGCAGTATTTT. It encodes CASTAPGGGTDTQYF. Using reference TRBV7-2 and TRBJ2-3 for the parts outside the CDR3, the full variable domain is GAGVSQSPSNKVTEKGKDVELRCDPISGHTALYWYRQSLGQGLEFLIYFQGNSAPDKSGLPSDRFSAERTGGSVSTLTIQRTQQEDSAVYLCASTAPGGGTDTQYFGPGTRLTVL.

The rearrangement uses TRBV6-5 and TRBJ2-7; no reliable D call. From germline, CDR1 is MNHEY and CDR2 SVGAGI. This CDR3 spans 14 amino acids. V lost 7 bases and J 0 bases, leaving 13 bases between the germline ends. The CDR3 DNA reads TGTGCCAGCAAGACCGGGTCAAGCTCCTACGAGCAGTACGTC. Protein product: CASKTGSSSYEQYV.

The J gene is TRBJ1-1, the V gene TRBV7-3; the D is unclear. Trimming removed 3 bases from V and 2 bases from J, with 10 bases in between. The CDR3 runs to 14 residues. Germline V gene data show CDR1 as SGHTA and CDR2 as FQGTGA. CDR3 in DNA: TGTGCCAGCAGCTTGGGCCAGAAAAACACTGAAGCTTTCTTT. Residues: CASSLGQKNTEAFF.

The rearrangement links TRBV6-5 to TRBJ2-1; D is uncertain. This CDR3 contains 13 residues. CDR1 is MNHEY and CDR2 is SVGAGI in the germline V gene. Trimming shortened V by 3 bases and J by 4 bases, and 7 bases separated the two germline ends. DNA of the CDR3: TGTGCCAGCAGTTATGACATATACAATGAGCAGTTCTTC. It encodes CASSYDIYNEQFF.

The rearrangement joins TRBV5-1 to TRBJ1-5; maybe TRBD1 (5 bases). The V gene lost 3 bases and the J gene lost 6 bases, with 10 bases spanning the gap. Germline CDR1 and CDR2: SGHRS and YFSETQ. The CDR3 has 13 amino acids. The CDR3 DNA reads as TGCGCCAGCAGCTCGGGGGAGGGTCAGCCCCAGCATTTT. It encodes CASSSGEGQPQHF.

The chain recombines TRBV10-2 with TRBJ2-5, with D unresolved. The germline gives CDR1 WSHSY, CDR2 SAAADI. Deletions cut 2 bases from V and 5 bases from J, with 3 bases between. The CDR3 covers 11 residues. The CDR3 loop reads CASSEGETQYF. In nucleotides, the CDR3 is TGCGCCAGCAGTGAGGGCGAGACCCAGTACTTC.

CDR3 amino acids: CASSQDWTSGGPETQYF. CDR3 DNA sequence: TGTGCCAGCAGCCAAGATTGGACTAGCGGGGGGCCGGAGACCCAGTACTTC. The genes are TRBV4-2 and TRBJ2-5; 14 positions match TRBD2. Germline V gene sequence: CDR1 LGHNA, CDR2 YNFKEQ. The CDR3 has 17 residues. With V trimmed by 0 bases and J by 5 bases, 5 bases remained unmatched.

The chain uses TRBV7-9 and TRBJ2-7; possible D gene TRBD1, 7 bases. CDR3 length equals 14 residues. Germline V lookup: CDR1 SEHNR, CDR2 FQNEAQ (reference sequence). V was shortened by 5 bases and J by 7 bases, with 18 bases between the two germline ends. The CDR3 protein is CASSRSRGAGEQYV. CDR3 nucleotide sequence: TGTGCCAGCAGCAGGAGCAGGGGGGCGGGAGAGCAGTACGTC.

The chain has TRBV4-3 and TRBJ2-5; TRBD1 matches at 8 bases. V shed 0 bases, J shed 4 bases, and the junction held 19 bases outside the gene matches. Germline V gene lookup returns CDR1 LGHNA and CDR2 YSLEER. The CDR3 covers 20 residues. The CDR3 spells CASSQDRGQAKLASRETQYF. In nucleotides, the CDR3 is TGCGCCAGCAGCCAAGACCGGGGACAGGCTAAGCTAGCTTCGCGAGAGACCCAGTACTTC.

This chain uses TRBV19 with TRBJ2-3; D unresolved. Germline loops: CDR1 LNHDA, CDR2 SQIVND (reference sequence). The CDR3 length is 12 residues. Trimming took 4 bases from V and 6 from J, leaving 8 bases between them. Here the CDR3 reads CASSSPYDTQYF. CDR3 nucleotides: TGTGCCAGTAGTAGCCCCTACGATACGCAGTATTTT.

V usage is TRBV15 and J usage is TRBJ2-7; unclear D gene. V was trimmed by 3 bases and J by 2 bases, leaving 8 bases between them. Germline values: CDR1 LNHNV, CDR2 YYDKDF (reference sequence). This CDR3 spans 13 amino acids. The chain's CDR3 is CATSRGGPYEQYF. CDR3 bases: TGTGCCACCAGCAGGGGTGGGCCCTACGAGCAGTACTTC.

The rearrangement uses TRBV18 and TRBJ2-5; D is ambiguous. Germline assignment: CDR1 KGHSH and CDR2 LQKENI. This CDR3 is built from 11 residues. Deletions cut 3 bases from V and 5 bases from J, with 4 bases between. CDR3 amino acids: CASSPEETQYF. The CDR3 DNA is TGTGCCAGCTCACCGGAGGAGACCCAGTACTTC. Full variable domain (rest looked up from reference TRBV18 and TRBJ2-5): NAGVMQNPRHLVRRRGQEARLRCSPMKGHSHVYWYRQLPEEGLKFMVYLQKENIIDESGMPKERFSAEFPKEGPSILRIQQVVRGDSAAYFCASSPEETQYFGPGTRLLVL.

V usage is TRBV11-3 and J usage is TRBJ2-2; the match to TRBD2 covers 11 bases. Germline-derived CDR1 and CDR2 are SGHNT and YENEEA. This CDR3 spans 17 amino acids. J gave up 6 bases and V 1 base, and 7 bases lay outside the gene matches. The CDR3 here is CASSLAVLAGGSGELFF. The CDR3 nucleotides are TGTGCCAGCAGCTTAGCGGTCCTAGCGGGGGGTTCCGGGGAGCTGTTTTTT.

V usage is TRBV29-1 and J usage is TRBJ1-6; 9 bases line up with TRBD1. Losses at the gene ends were 6 bases for V and 6 bases for J; bases not matched to a gene: 3. Per germline, CDR1 SQVTM and CDR2 ANQGSEA. This CDR3 has 13 amino acids. CDR3 coding DNA: TGCAGCGTGGGGGACAGGGCTAATTCACCCCTCCACTTT. Its translation is CSVGDRANSPLHF.

The chain uses TRBV6-5 and TRBJ1-1; 7 positions agree with TRBD1. The CDR3 consists of 12 residues. Trimming at V came to 2 bases and at J to 7 bases, leaving 1 base not matched to a gene. CDR1 MNHEY and CDR2 SVGAGI come from the germline V gene. CDR3 protein: CASSYRDSEAFF. The CDR3 coding sequence is TGTGCCAGCAGTTACAGGGACAGTGAAGCTTTCTTT.

V gene TRBV9 combines with J gene TRBJ2-7; D perhaps matches TRBD2 (5 bases). Germline lookup yields CDR1 SGDLS and CDR2 YYNGEE. Trimming cost V 4 bases and J 3 bases, with 14 bases left between them. The CDR3 covers 14 residues. CDR3 loop: CASSFSGIGYEQYF. Here the CDR3 DNA reads TGTGCCAGCAGCTTTTCGGGGATAGGCTACGAGCAGTACTTC.

J is TRBJ2-1 and V is TRBV28, with TRBD2 matching over 11 bases. V was pared by 9 bases and J by 8 bases, with 9 bases of the junction left unmatched. This CDR3 comprises 14 residues. Germline CDR1 and CDR2: MDHEN and SYDVKM. The CDR3 DNA reads as TGTGCCAGTTCACTAGCGGGGGTTGCTCATGAGCAGTTCTTC. Translating gives CASSLAGVAHEQFF.

The chain carries TRBV15 and TRBJ1-2; D might be TRBD1 (5 bases). Trimming stripped 3 bases from V and 7 bases from J, with 12 bases between. From germline, CDR1 is LNHNV and CDR2 YYDKDF (reference sequence). The CDR3 covers 13 residues. Written as DNA, the CDR3 is TGTGCCACCAGCAGCGGGGGGATGAGTGGCTACACCTTC. Its translation is CATSSGGMSGYTF.

This sequence joins TRBV10-3 and TRBJ2-7; a possible D gene is TRBD2 (5 bases). V lost 5 bases and J lost 4, with 15 bases in between. Germline assignment: CDR1 ENHRY and CDR2 SYGVKD. This CDR3 is built from 14 residues. The CDR3 DNA reads TGTGCCATCAGTTCCGGGGAAGGGTCATACGAGCAGTACGTC. This translates into CAISSGEGSYEQYV.

The chain has TRBV2 and TRBJ2-3, with TRBD2 matching over 7 bases. Trimming took 3 bases from V and 6 from J; bases not matched to a gene: 3. The CDR3 extends over 13 amino acids. Looked up from germline, CDR1 is SNHLY and CDR2 is FYNNEI. CDR3 in amino acids: CASSEGGGDTQYF. In DNA, the CDR3 is TGTGCCAGCAGTGAGGGGGGAGGGGATACGCAGTATTTT.